The source of this T cell receptor beta chain is a study of T cells in Graves' hyperthyroidism and ophthalmopathy. Study-wide findings and caveats: Progression to ophthalmopathy was predicted a median of about 6.6 months early. Most thyroid-expanded clonotypes above 0.001 were also found in blood.

The V gene's germline CDR1 is SGHVS and CDR2 FQNEAQ. The CDR3 loop spans 15 amino acids. V was pared by 5 bases and J by 3 bases, with 8 bases of the junction left unmatched. This clonotype was counted once. The antigen is unknown. Template material for amplifying TCR beta CDR3 regions consisted of RNA transcripts. The TCR CDR3 first-round RT-PCR relied on the HTBI primer set. TCRdb passed the multiplex PCR reads through MiXCR, listing each CDR3 protein once. Of fewer than 750,000 distinct CDR3 sequences listed, about half are singletons. Those patients with uncontrolled infection, other autoimmune disease, pregnancy or lactation were excluded.

The receptor was isolated from a woman between 18 and 30 years old with Graves' hyperthyroidism. The chain uses TRBV7-8 and TRBJ2-3; 7 bases fit TRBD1. What was sequenced was peripheral blood or thyroid tissue (not recorded which). The CDR3 protein is CASSPRQGRTDTQYF. CDR3 DNA: TGTGCCAGCAGCCCTAGACAGGGAAGGACAGATACGCAGTATTTT.